The T cell receptor (beta chain) under discussion was sequenced for a study of CD8 T cells in ankylosing spondylitis. Study-wide results and limits: The disease-linked clones had a CD8+ phenotype and low blood frequencies. About 8 highly homologous variants made up a TCR beta motif, and this motif appeared characteristic of ankylosing spondylitis blood. Disease-linked clones were reportedly significantly enriched in matched ankylosing spondylitis synovial fluid.

This clonotype was seen a few times. Its cognate antigen is unknown. The CDR3 runs 12 residues. The V gene lost 5 bases and the J gene lost 6 bases, with 8 bases spanning the gap. Each CDR3 protein gets one entry after TCRdb re-called the 5' RACE reads with MiXCR. The repertoire consists of fewer than 500,000 distinct CDR3 sequences, with around 26% occurring once and the leading ten covering under 0.9%. The V gene is TRBV12-3 or TRBV12-4, the J gene TRBJ1-5; D is undetermined. The source material was blood, either unsorted or a sorted T cell fraction (not recorded which). The source is a male donor with ankylosing spondylitis. The CDR3 nucleotides read TGTGCCAGCAGTGCCTTGACTCAGCCCCAGCATTTT. Translation: CASSALTQPQHF.